The source of this T cell receptor beta chain is a study of shared clonotypes between healthy human individuals. Study observations and caveats: Sampling covered nothing but blood. Tissue TCR repertoires likely differ from those found in blood. Estimated clonotype richness was generally higher in naive than memory subsets.

This CDR3 contains 12 residues. With 1 base removed from V and 7 bases from J, the gap between germline ends came to 8 bases. Germline loops: CDR1 WNHNN, CDR2 SYGVQD (reference sequence). Replicate PCRs from sorted subsets contained approximately 200 ng DNA, which is around 30,000 T cell genomes. Sequencing was performed with immunoSEQ multiplex PCR; in TCRdb, only in-frame clones are kept and a portion is missing. The repertoire consists of about 320,000 clones, with roughly 84% occurring once and the leading ten covering 16%. Comment on this clone: Antigen unknown.

This TCR was recovered from a man aged 18 to 29 in good health. The chain employs TRBV10-1 and TRBJ2-7; weak D call: TRBD2 (5 bases). The sequenced material came from memory CD8+ T cells sorted from blood. Subset in this sample: CD45RO+ cells pooled with CCR7-negative TemRA cells. The CDR3 bases are TGCGCCAGCAGTGAGTTTACGGGGGAGCAGTACTTC. It translates to CASSEFTGEQYF.